The sequence of this T cell receptor (beta chain) was determined in a study of lymphopenia after photon versus proton radiotherapy. The study's findings and limits: Survival link was tested only in deceased patients; proton benefit remains a possibility.

A note on this clone: Antigen specificity is unknown.

Losses at the gene ends were 4 bases for V and 3 bases for J; bases not matched to a gene: 6. CDR1 and CDR2 from the germline V gene are MNHNS and SASEGT. The CDR3 runs 16 residues. Some clones are missing from TCRdb's copy, which holds only in-frame ones; the method was immunoSEQ multiplex PCR. This table holds about 26,000 clones, about 85% found once. This TCR was recovered from a man aged 30 to 45 with gastric cancer. The sequenced sample was peripheral blood, obtained from a patient treated with photon-based radiotherapy. This sequence joins TRBV6-1 and TRBJ2-1, with TRBD1 matching over 10 bases. The CDR3 spells CASSGGQGSVYNEQFF. The CDR3, as DNA: TGTGCCAGCAGTGGGGGACAGGGGTCTGTCTACAATGAGCAGTTCTTC.